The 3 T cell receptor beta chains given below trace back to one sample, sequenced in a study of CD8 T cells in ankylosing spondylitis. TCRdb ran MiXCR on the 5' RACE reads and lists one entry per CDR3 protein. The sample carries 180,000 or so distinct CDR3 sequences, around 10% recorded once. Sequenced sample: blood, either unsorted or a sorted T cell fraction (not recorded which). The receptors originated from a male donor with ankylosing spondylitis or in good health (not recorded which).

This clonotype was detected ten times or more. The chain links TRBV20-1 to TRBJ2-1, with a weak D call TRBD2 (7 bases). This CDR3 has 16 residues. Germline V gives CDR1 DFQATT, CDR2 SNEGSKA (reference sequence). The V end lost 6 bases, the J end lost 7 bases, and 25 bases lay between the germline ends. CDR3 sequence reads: CSAVPTEGGLLNEQFF. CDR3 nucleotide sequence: TGCAGTGCCGTTCCGACGGAGGGGGGGCTATTAAATGAGCAGTTCTTC.

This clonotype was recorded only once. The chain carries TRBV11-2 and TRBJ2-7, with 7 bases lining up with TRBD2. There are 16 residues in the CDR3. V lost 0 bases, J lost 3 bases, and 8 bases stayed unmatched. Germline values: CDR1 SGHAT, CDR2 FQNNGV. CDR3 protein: CASSLDLGGGFYEQYF. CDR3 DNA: TGTGCCAGCAGCTTAGATTTGGGGGGGGGATTCTACGAGCAGTACTTC.

The CDR3 region has the DNA TGCGCCAGCAGCTTGGAGTCGTCCTACGAGCAGTACTTC. This encodes CASSLESSYEQYF. The chain combines TRBV5-1 with TRBJ2-7; no clear D gene. Germline V gives CDR1 SGHRS, CDR2 YFSETQ. V dropped 0 bases and J dropped 1 base, with 5 bases sitting between them. The CDR3 is 13 residues long.